The source of this TCR beta chain is a study of T cells after posttransplantation cyclophosphamide. This clone was observed a few times. Its antigen is unidentified. Treatment was busulfan-fludarabine conditioning, a marrow graft, and cyclophosphamide on days +3 and +4. This CDR3 is built from 15 residues. The V end was cut by 8 bases, the J end by 2 bases, with 13 bases between. Looked up from germline, CDR1 is MNHEY and CDR2 is SMNVEV (reference sequence). Libraries were prepared by immunoSEQ multiplex PCR; TCRdb keeps only in-frame clonotypes and omits some of them. The sample yields about 12,000 clones, roughly 2% seen once. Findings and limits, study-wide: Blood and skin or GI T cell repertoires showed limited TRB overlap. Donor-recipient repertoire similarity was low at 1-2 months, rising over year one. After PTCy, TRB diversity resembled that of CNI/methotrexate controls.

The sequence was collected from a male patient in his thirties who received an allogeneic stem cell transplant from a related donor, was CMV-positive, and had no GVHD. Some T cells here may be from the graft donor. This specimen was PBMCs, taken after allogeneic stem cell transplant with posttransplant cyclophosphamide. The chain is built from TRBV27 and TRBJ2-6; no firm D call. The chain's CDR3 is CASSPVGPGANVLTF. The CDR3 region has the DNA TGTGCCAGCTCCCCCGTGGGCCCTGGGGCCAACGTCCTGACTTTC. The variable domain in full, completed from reference TRBV27 and TRBJ2-6, reads EAQVTQNPRYLITVTGKKLTVTCSQNMNHEYMSWYRQDPGLGLRQIYYSMNVEVTDKGDVPEGYKVSRKEKRNFPLILESPSPNQTSLYFCASSPVGPGANVLTFGAGSRLTVL.